This TCR beta chain was documented in a study of blood T cell repertoires in COVID-19. Looking at the study overall: In each case, the material was cDNA or gDNA derived from T cells, B-cell-depleted T cells, or PBMCs.

The table came from immunoSEQ multiplex PCR; TCRdb's copy has only in-frame clones and leaves some out. The table has 250,000 to 300,000 clones, roughly 88% seen once. The V gene's germline CDR1 is LGHNA and CDR2 YNFKEQ. This CDR3 region has 16 residues. V trimming: 2 bases; J trimming: 3 bases; junction bases outside the gene matches: 7. J is TRBJ2-5 and V is TRBV4-2; 9 bases fit TRBD2. This sequence was found in a woman between 35 and 50 years old with acute COVID-19. Specimen: PBMCs or T cells enriched from blood (not recorded which). The CDR3 loop is CASSQRVAGDEETQYF. The CDR3 DNA reads TGTGCCAGCAGCCAAAGGGTAGCGGGGGATGAAGAGACCCAGTACTTC.